A selection of T cell receptor beta chains follows, all from one sample in a study of beta chain features in type 1 diabetes. Repertoires were generated with immunoSEQ multiplex PCR, while TCRdb's copy carries only in-frame clones and drops some. Among under 300,000 clones listed, less than 30% were seen once. Sequenced material: naive CD4+ T cells from blood. The receptor source for this set is a woman aged 25 to 45 with type 1 diabetes. CDR3s include the opening cysteine and the closing phenylalanine or tryptophan. The D gene is left open where the match is weak. Size is stated for part of the rows, as once, few or many counts, or as a class when the clone is expanded.

size	V	D	J	CDR3	DNA
few	TRBV30	.	TRBJ1-1	CAWRRTPNTEAFF	TGTGCCTGGAGACGGACACCAAACACTGAAGCTTTCTTT
.	TRBV7-2	TRBD1	TRBJ1-5	CASSLVDRGPGGNQPQHF	TGTGCCAGCAGCTTAGTCGACAGGGGGCCTGGTGGCAATCAGCCCCAGCATTTT
few	TRBV29-1	TRBD1	TRBJ2-3	CSVRTGGNTDTQYF	TGCAGCGTACGGACAGGGGGGAACACAGATACGCAGTATTTT
.	TRBV2	.	TRBJ2-7	CASSLQLNYEQYF	TGTGCCAGCAGTCTTCAACTCAACTACGAGCAGTACTTC
.	TRBV6-6	TRBD1	TRBJ1-2	CASSIGRQGAFGYTF	TGTGCCAGCTCGATCGGGAGGCAGGGGGCGTTCGGCTACACCTTC
.	TRBV25-1	TRBD2	TRBJ2-3	CASRGGFSGSGDTQYF	TGTGCCAGCAGGGGGGGTTTTAGCGGGAGTGGGGATACGCAGTATTTT
.	TRBV5-4	.	TRBJ2-7	CASSLATGLPTYEQYF	TGTGCCAGCAGCTTGGCTACAGGTTTACCGACCTACGAGCAGTACTTC
.	TRBV7-9	TRBD2	TRBJ2-5	CASSESGSKETQYF	TGTGCCAGCAGCGAAAGCGGGAGCAAAGAGACCCAGTACTTC
.	TRBV7-2	TRBD1	TRBJ1-2	CASSFVRGPGYGYTF	TGTGCCAGCAGCTTCGTCAGGGGGCCGGGCTATGGCTACACCTTC
few	TRBV9	TRBD1	TRBJ2-1	CASSVSGQIYNEQFF	TGTGCCAGCAGCGTATCGGGACAGATCTACAATGAGCAGTTCTTC
.	TRBV5-1	TRBD2	TRBJ2-7	CASSFGLARGEQYF	TGCGCCAGCAGCTTTGGACTAGCCCGAGGCGAGCAGTACTTC
few	TRBV7-9	TRBD1	TRBJ1-2	CASSSWDSELYYGYTF	TGTGCCAGCAGTTCATGGGACAGCGAACTATACTATGGCTACACCTTC
.	TRBV5-1	TRBD2	TRBJ2-3	CASSLMTSGYTDTQYF	TGCGCCAGCAGCTTGATGACTAGCGGCTACACAGATACGCAGTATTTT
few	TRBV4-2	.	TRBJ2-3	CASSPQGKGADTQYF	TGTGCCAGCAGCCCGCAGGGAAAAGGGGCAGATACGCAGTATTTT
few	TRBV11-2	.	TRBJ2-7	CASSLEGGHSYEQYF	TGTGCCAGCAGCTTAGAAGGAGGGCATTCCTACGAGCAGTACTTC
.	TRBV28	.	TRBJ1-5	CASSLGQTQSQHF	TGTGCCAGCAGTTTAGGGCAGACCCAATCCCAGCATTTT
.	TRBV6-5	.	TRBJ1-5	CASSYSSWAQPQHF	TGTGCCAGCAGTTACTCGTCCTGGGCGCAGCCCCAGCATTTT
.	TRBV5-1	TRBD1	TRBJ1-2	CASSFLTGGNYGYTF	TGCGCCAGCAGCTTTCTGACAGGGGGGAACTATGGCTACACCTTC
.	TRBV28	TRBD1	TRBJ2-7	CASNPSTGQGAYEQYF	TGTGCCAGCAACCCATCCACCGGACAGGGGGCGTACGAGCAGTACTTC
.	TRBV5-1	TRBD1	TRBJ1-4	CASSTTGGSEKLFF	TGCGCCAGCAGTACGACAGGGGGAAGCGAAAAACTGTTTTTT
.	TRBV29-1	TRBD2	TRBJ2-1	CSVARLAGGSFVIFDEQFF	TGCAGCGTTGCTCGGCTAGCGGGAGGGAGCTTTGTCATCTTTGATGAGCAGTTCTTC
.	TRBV5-4	.	TRBJ2-1	CASSHYSDGAYNEQFF	TGTGCCAGCAGCCACTATAGCGATGGGGCCTACAATGAGCAGTTCTTC
few	TRBV6-5	TRBD1	TRBJ2-7	CASSYSGQGAYEQYF	TGTGCCAGCAGTTACTCGGGACAGGGAGCCTACGAGCAGTACTTC
few	TRBV28	.	TRBJ1-2	CASSSTSNYGYTF	TGTGCCAGCAGTTCGACTTCTAACTATGGCTACACCTTC
.	TRBV29-1	TRBD1	TRBJ1-5	CSVGGQGDQPQHF	TGCAGCGTTGGGGGACAGGGGGATCAGCCCCAGCATTTT
few	TRBV7-9	.	TRBJ2-3	CASAPTGSRDTQYF	TGTGCCAGCGCGCCGACGGGGTCCCGGGATACGCAGTATTTT
.	TRBV4-2	TRBD2	TRBJ2-7	CASSQVRGLAFSYEQYF	TGTGCCAGCAGCCAAGTCAGGGGACTAGCCTTCTCCTACGAGCAGTACTTC
few	TRBV5-4	.	TRBJ2-2	CASSLESTGELFF	TGTGCCAGCAGCTTAGAGTCCACCGGGGAGCTGTTTTTT
.	TRBV7-3	TRBD1	TRBJ2-7	CASSPRDRGPREQYF	TGTGCCAGCAGCCCCCGGGACAGGGGGCCGAGGGAGCAGTACTTC
.	TRBV7-9	.	TRBJ2-5	CASSLYSQETQYF	TGTGCCAGCAGCTTATACAGCCAAGAGACCCAGTACTTC
.	TRBV19	.	TRBJ2-1	CASTSPLRGSEQFF	TGTGCCAGTACCTCCCCCTTACGGGGAAGTGAGCAGTTCTTC
few	TRBV27	.	TRBJ1-5	CASSPSRGHNQPQHF	TGTGCCAGCAGTCCTTCGAGGGGACACAATCAGCCCCAGCATTTT
.	TRBV9	TRBD2	TRBJ2-1	CASSPSGSSYNEQFF	TGTGCCAGCAGCCCTAGCGGGAGTTCCTACAATGAGCAGTTCTTC
few	TRBV21-1	.	TRBJ1-5	CASSTAGNQPQHF	TGTGCCAGCAGCACGGCGGGGAATCAGCCCCAGCATTTT
few	TRBV9	TRBD1	TRBJ2-7	CASSPGQGAYEQYF	TGTGCCAGCAGCCCCGGACAGGGGGCCTACGAGCAGTACTTC
.	TRBV6-1	TRBD2	TRBJ2-1	CASIPREGYNEQFF	TGTGCCAGCATTCCGCGGGAGGGTTACAATGAGCAGTTCTTC
.	TRBV10-2	TRBD2	TRBJ2-3	CASTPTSGRDTQYF	TGCGCCAGCACCCCAACTAGCGGACGGGATACGCAGTATTTT